The entry below gives a single TCR beta chain sequence along with its context. These data are taken from a study of blood T cell repertoires in COVID-19. Overall study context: Collection of acute and convalescent COVID-19 samples took place in the United States, Italy and Spain. Nucleic acid was either cDNA or gDNA, and it came from T cells, B-cell-depleted T cells, or PBMCs.

In the original analysis: For nucleated cells, counts were estimated from reference gene primer amplification. Sequencing was performed with immunoSEQ multiplex PCR; in TCRdb, only in-frame clones are kept and a portion is missing. V, J and clone size were drawn from that table, and D and trimming were deduced from the DNA. The repertoire holds approximately 140,000 clones, with roughly four fifths as singletons. The CDR3 contains 14 residues. The ends were cut back, 6 bases at V and 3 bases at J, with 15 bases in the middle. The germline CDR1 and CDR2 sequences are MNHEY and SVGAGI. The TCR originated in a human donor in a cohort sampled during active COVID-19. The sequencing sample was made of peripheral blood. The chain uses TRBV6-5 and TRBJ2-7, with a tentative D call TRBD1 (5 bases). The CDR3 protein is CASSQGVGIYEQYF. DNA of the CDR3: TGTGCCAGCAGCCAAGGGGTGGGGATCTACGAGCAGTACTTC.